Following are 28 T cell receptor beta chains from one sample sequenced in a study of vaccination and CD4 T cells after COVID-19. No antigens are known for them. Specified treatment: approximately nine-day PBMC culture with coronavirus spike peptide pools or control peptides (ViraFEST assay). Cultured CD4+ T-cell DNA underwent Oncomine TCR Beta short-read sequencing. MiXCR, run by TCRdb on the PCR reads, gives a single entry per CDR3 protein. The table has about 15,000 distinct CDR3 sequences, 65% to 85% seen once. The sample was CD4+ T cells from blood, cultured in vitro. Every receptor here comes from a human donor who had recovered from COVID-19.

This chain uses TRBV30 with TRBJ1-1; D is unresolved. CDR1 and CDR2 from the germline V gene are GTSNPN and SVGIG (reference sequence). The V end was cut by 0 bases, the J end by 3 bases, with 11 bases between. CDR3 length: 14 residues. Here the CDR3 reads CAWSVLSRDTEAFF. As DNA, the CDR3 is TGTGCCTGGAGTGTACTTAGTAGGGACACTGAAGCTTTCTTT.

The J gene is TRBJ1-2, the V gene TRBV11-1, with 11 bases lining up with TRBD1. The J segment lost 4 bases and the V segment lost 5 bases, leaving 6 bases of the junction unmatched. This CDR3 is 15 amino acids long. Per the germline V gene, CDR1 is SGHAT and CDR2 is FQDESV (reference sequence). The chain's CDR3 is CASSPGQGVSYGYTF. CDR3 nucleotide sequence: TGTGCCAGCAGCCCGGGACAGGGGGTCTCCTATGGCTACACCTTC. The entire variable domain, with the rest obtained from reference TRBV11-1 and TRBJ1-2, is as follows: EAEVAQSPRYKITEKSQAVAFWCDPISGHATLYWYRQILGQGPELLVQFQDESVVDDSQLPKDRFSAERLKGVDSTLKIQPAELGDSAMYLCASSPGQGVSYGYTFGSGTRLTVV.

The V and J genes are TRBV15 and TRBJ2-6; D is uncertain. CDR1 LNHNV and CDR2 YYDKDF come from the germline V gene (reference sequence). Trimming left V 0 bases short and J 7 bases short, with 1 base between. The CDR3 length is 12 residues. CDR3 region: CATSRDANVLTF. DNA of the CDR3: TGTGCCACCAGCAGAGATGCCAACGTCCTGACTTTC.

The V and J genes are TRBV7-2 and TRBJ2-3; maybe TRBD1 (5 bases). The germline V gene encodes CDR1 SGHTA and CDR2 FQGNSA. V gave up 5 bases and J gave up 2 bases, with 14 bases separating them. The CDR3 has 15 residues. As DNA, the CDR3 is TGTGCCAGCAGCCCAAGGGGTGGAGCCACAGATACGCAGTATTTT. The encoded protein is CASSPRGGATDTQYF.

This clonotype was picked up a small number of times. This chain joins TRBV7-6 and TRBJ1-5, with unresolved D. The CDR3 sequence is 14 residues long. Between the trimmed V and J ends, which lost 1 base and 0 bases, there was a span of 4 bases. Germline-derived CDR1 and CDR2 are SGHVS and FNYEAQ. Here the CDR3 reads CASSLEASNQPQHF. DNA of the CDR3: TGTGCCAGCAGCTTAGAGGCTAGCAATCAGCCCCAGCATTTT.

CDR3 in DNA: TGTGCCAGTTTGGTCCCCGATCCCTACGAGCAGTACTTC. It yields the protein CASLVPDPYEQYF. This chain connects TRBV19 to TRBJ2-7; D is ambiguous. The CDR3 has 13 residues. The V end lost 8 bases, the J end lost 2 bases, and 13 bases lay between the germline ends. The germline V gene encodes CDR1 LNHDA and CDR2 SQIVND (reference sequence).

This chain connects TRBV11-2 to TRBJ1-2, with D maybe TRBD1 (5 bases). V gave up 3 bases and J gave up 7 bases, with 12 bases separating them. Germline V gene sequence: CDR1 SGHAT, CDR2 FQNNGV. This CDR3 contains 13 residues. CDR3 in DNA: TGTGCCAGCAGCTTCAGGGAGTTAGGTGGCTACACCTTC. Translation: CASSFRELGGYTF.

V gene TRBV6-5 combines with J gene TRBJ1-2, with 9 nucleotides matching TRBD1. The CDR3 length is 14 residues. The V and J ends lost 4 bases and 5 bases, in that order; junction bases with no gene match: 5. CDR1 and CDR2 (germline): MNHEY, SVGAGI. CDR3 protein: CASSSTGTGYGYTF. DNA for the CDR3: TGTGCCAGCAGTTCGACCGGGACAGGGTATGGCTACACCTTC.

The rearrangement uses TRBV6-2 or TRBV6-3 and TRBJ2-5; 10 bases align to TRBD2. The length of the CDR3 is 17 residues. Per germline, CDR1 MNHEY and CDR2 SVGEGT. J lost 4 bases, V lost 0 bases, and 8 bases had no gene match. The CDR3 spells CASSYSRTSGNLETQYF. Here the CDR3 DNA reads TGTGCCAGCAGTTACTCGAGAACTAGCGGGAATCTAGAGACCCAGTACTTC.

This clonotype was observed a single time. The chain links TRBV11-1 to TRBJ1-3; weak D call: TRBD1 (5 bases). The V gene lost 5 bases and the J gene lost 4 bases, with 9 bases spanning the gap. Germline V lookup: CDR1 SGHAT, CDR2 FQDESV (reference sequence). The CDR3 is 13 residues long. The CDR3 DNA sequence: TGTGCCAGCAGCGCAGACAGCGGAAACACCATATATTTT. It encodes CASSADSGNTIYF.

The chain is built from TRBV20-1 and TRBJ2-1; 10 bases align to TRBD2. There are 18 residues in the CDR3. J gave up 0 bases and V 5 bases, and 13 bases lay outside the gene matches. The V gene's germline CDR1 is DFQATT and CDR2 SNEGSKA (reference sequence). CDR3 in amino acids: CSALGLALTRSSYNEQFF. DNA of the CDR3: TGCAGTGCTCTGGGACTAGCGTTAACCCGAAGCTCCTACAATGAGCAGTTCTTC.

The chain combines TRBV20-1 with TRBJ1-1; D is ambiguous. Germline CDR1 DFQATT, CDR2 SNEGSKA (reference sequence). The CDR3 runs to 13 residues. Trimming pared 4 bases from V and 4 bases from J, leaving 13 bases between. CDR3 sequence (DNA): TGCAGTGCTAATAGAGCAGCGAGCACTGAAGCTTTCTTT. Amino acid sequence: CSANRAASTEAFF.

The J gene is TRBJ1-5, the V gene TRBV6-1; tentatively, D is TRBD1 (6 bases). The CDR3 sequence is 14 residues long. Germline V gives CDR1 MNHNS, CDR2 SASEGT. The germline V and J ends were trimmed by 6 bases and 0 bases, with 9 bases remaining between them. The chain's CDR3 is CASSRTVSNQPQHF. In DNA, the CDR3 is TGTGCCAGCAGCCGGACAGTTAGCAATCAGCCCCAGCATTTT.

The rearrangement joins TRBV20-1 to TRBJ1-5; TRBD1 matches 12 bases. Germline V gene lookup returns CDR1 DFQATT and CDR2 SNEGSKA (reference sequence). This CDR3 has 18 residues. Germline trimming cut 5 bases from V and 2 bases from J; bases unmatched to any gene: 13. The DNA of the CDR3 is TGCAGTGCTCCGAAACCGGGACAGGGGGCTTTCGGCAATCAGCCCCAGCATTTT. Translating gives CSAPKPGQGAFGNQPQHF.

The chain links TRBV20-1 to TRBJ1-5; TRBD1 matches at 7 bases. The V gene's germline CDR1 is DFQATT and CDR2 SNEGSKA (reference sequence). This CDR3 spans 16 amino acids. V lost 5 bases to trimming and J lost 0 bases; unmatched junction nucleotides: 10. CDR3 in amino acids: CSAAGTAIYSNQPQHF. The CDR3 coding sequence is TGCAGTGCTGCCGGGACAGCGATTTATAGCAATCAGCCCCAGCATTTT.

The rearrangement links TRBV19 to TRBJ2-7; D unclear. The CDR3 has 11 amino acids. Germline-derived CDR1 and CDR2 are LNHDA and SQIVND (reference sequence). Trimming cost V 5 bases and J 2 bases, with 4 bases left between them. The CDR3 loop reads CASSGTYEQYF. The DNA of the CDR3 is TGTGCCAGTAGTGGGACCTACGAGCAGTACTTC.

This clonotype has only a few counts. This sequence joins TRBV20-1 and TRBJ1-5; D is unclear. The CDR3 is 13 residues long. V was cut by 3 bases and J by 3 bases, with 9 bases left in between. Looked up from germline, CDR1 is DFQATT and CDR2 is SNEGSKA (reference sequence). For the CDR3, the DNA is TGCAGTGCTAGCTTTCCTCTCAATCAGCCCCAGCATTTT. Translated: CSASFPLNQPQHF.

The chain uses TRBV12-3 or TRBV12-4 and TRBJ1-2; D is unresolved. The CDR3 covers 13 residues. V was pared by 4 bases and J by 8 bases, with 14 bases between. The CDR3 spells CASSSRLHPGYTF. For the CDR3, the DNA is TGTGCCAGCAGTTCGCGCTTGCATCCCGGCTACACCTTC.

V gene TRBV5-4 combines with J gene TRBJ2-1, with TRBD2 matching over 8 bases. The CDR3 length is 15 residues. Per the germline V gene, CDR1 is SGHNT and CDR2 is YYREEE (reference sequence). V was pared by 4 bases and J by 9 bases, with 12 bases of the junction left unmatched. The CDR3, as DNA: TGTGCCAGCAGCCCGTCCCGAGCGGGAGCTAGTGAGCAGTTCTTC. Protein product: CASSPSRAGASEQFF.

The chain has TRBV14 and TRBJ2-3; the match to TRBD2 covers 8 bases. J lost 4 bases, V lost 2 bases, and 11 bases had no gene match. Germline loops: CDR1 SGHDN, CDR2 FVKESK. This CDR3 comprises 17 residues. DNA for the CDR3: TGTGCCAGCAGCCAAATCTACAGCGGGAGTATCGCAGATACGCAGTATTTT. Its translation: CASSQIYSGSIADTQYF.

This clonotype has just a few counts. V and J are TRBV28 and TRBJ1-5, with TRBD1 identical over 9 bases. Germline loops: CDR1 MDHEN, CDR2 SYDVKM. J gave up 4 bases and V 5 bases, and 6 bases lay outside the gene matches. The CDR3 extends over 15 amino acids. The CDR3 region has the DNA TGTGCCAGCAGTACCGGGACAGGGTTTAATCAGCCCCAGCATTTT. The encoded protein is CASSTGTGFNQPQHF. The whole variable domain, remainder taken from reference TRBV28 and TRBJ1-5, is DVKVTQSSRYLVKRTGEKVFLECVQDMDHENMFWYRQDPGLGLRLIYFSYDVKMKEKGDIPEGYSVSREKKERFSLILESASTNQTSMYLCASSTGTGFNQPQHFGDGTRLSIL.

The chain is built from TRBV29-1 and TRBJ2-5; D uncertain. The CDR3 contains 11 residues. CDR1 and CDR2 (germline): SQVTM, ANQGSEA. V lost 5 bases and J 0 bases, leaving 4 bases between the germline ends. The DNA for the CDR3 is TGCAGCGTTCCGAACCAAGAGACCCAGTACTTC. It encodes CSVPNQETQYF.

The V call is TRBV6-1, the J call TRBJ1-6; D call uncertain. The CDR3 length is 15 residues. CDR1 MNHNS and CDR2 SASEGT come from the germline V gene. V was clipped by 6 bases and J by 6 bases, with 15 bases between them. The CDR3 DNA is TGTGCCAGCAGACGCGCCCCGGCCAGTAATTCACCCCTCCACTTT. Residues: CASRRAPASNSPLHF.

The V and J genes are TRBV28 and TRBJ1-2; TRBD1 matches at 8 bases. CDR1 is MDHEN and CDR2 is SYDVKM in the germline V gene. With V trimmed by 6 bases and J by 3 bases, 6 bases remained unmatched. CDR3 length: 14 residues. CDR3 sequence (DNA): TGTGCCAGCAGCTATGACAGGGGTTACTATGGCTACACCTTC. Translating gives CASSYDRGYYGYTF.

The chain has TRBV10-1 and TRBJ1-6; D call uncertain. Germline V lookup: CDR1 WNHNN, CDR2 SYGVQD (reference sequence). V was shortened by 0 bases and J by 6 bases, with 6 bases between the two germline ends. The CDR3 spans 14 residues. CDR3 sequence (DNA): TGCGCCAGCAGTGAGTCGGGCCCTAATTCACCCCTCCACTTT. It codes for CASSESGPNSPLHF.

CDR3 DNA sequence: TGTGCCAGCAGTTACGTGGGAGCCAAAAACATTCAGTACTTC. Its protein product is CASSYVGAKNIQYF. This rearrangement joins TRBV6-2 or TRBV6-3 to TRBJ2-4; the D is unclear. CDR1 is MNHEY and CDR2 is SVGEGT in the germline V gene. CDR3 length equals 14 residues. The V end was cut by 2 bases, the J end by 0 bases, with 5 bases between.

As concerns this clonotype: The germline gene is not matched at one end of the junction; a read error may be the cause. This sequence joins TRBV24-1 and TRBJ1-1; D is ambiguous. CDR1 is KGHDR, CDR2 SFDVKD, per germline. This CDR3 contains 14 residues. The CDR3 spells CATSGEGTNAEAFF. CDR3 nucleotide sequence: TGTGCCACCAGTGGAGAGGGTACGAACGCTGAAGCTTTCTTT.

This chain links TRBV20-1 with TRBJ2-3; 11 nucleotides agree with TRBD2. The germline V gene has CDR1 DFQATT and CDR2 SNEGSKA (reference sequence). The CDR3 runs to 15 residues. V was clipped by 6 bases and J by 1 base; unmatched bases: 6. DNA for the CDR3: TGCAGTGCAAGGACTAGCGGGCGGGGCACAGATACGCAGTATTTT. Its translation is CSARTSGRGTDTQYF.